This T cell receptor (beta chain) was captured by sequencing in a study of persistence of HIV-infected CD4 T cells. This clone was seen just once. Antigen: not known. There are 13 residues in the CDR3. Trimming took 7 bases from V and 6 from J; bases not matched to a gene: 5. Germline CDR1 and CDR2: SQVTM and ANQGSEA. Cells were stimulated with overlapping HIV-1 Gag 15-mer peptides. CD40L-negative CD69-negative CD45RO-high memory CD4+ T cells were sorted as populations depleted of antigen-responding cells. The immunoSEQ assay was version 4, run in survey mode. Some clones are missing from TCRdb's copy, which holds only in-frame ones; the method was immunoSEQ multiplex PCR. The sample gives tens of thousands of clones, about 77% of which show up once; approximately 1.7% is in the top ten.

The sequence was obtained from an adult man with HIV who was CMV-seropositive. The chain recombines TRBV29-1 with TRBJ1-6; 8 nucleotides agree with TRBD1. The sequenced sample was CD4+ T cells sorted from PBMCs after approximately 19-hour stimulation, obtained from a patient who received antiretroviral therapy. This CDR3 is CSARTGRNSPLHF. The DNA of the CDR3 is TGCAGCGCCCGGACAGGGCGTAATTCACCCCTCCACTTT.